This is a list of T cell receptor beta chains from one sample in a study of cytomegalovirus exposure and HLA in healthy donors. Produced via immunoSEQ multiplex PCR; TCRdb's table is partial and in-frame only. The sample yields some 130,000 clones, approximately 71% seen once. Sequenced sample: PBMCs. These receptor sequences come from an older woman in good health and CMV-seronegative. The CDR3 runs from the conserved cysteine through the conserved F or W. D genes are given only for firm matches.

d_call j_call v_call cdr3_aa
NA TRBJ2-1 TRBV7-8 CASSLRASSYNEQFF
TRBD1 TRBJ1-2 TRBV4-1 CASSPLGDRRRNGYTF
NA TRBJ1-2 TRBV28 CASGYREGGYTF
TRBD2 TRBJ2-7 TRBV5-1 CASRPPSAGEAYEQYF
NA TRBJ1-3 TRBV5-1 CASSLDLSTGNTIYF
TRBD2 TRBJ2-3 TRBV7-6 CASSPWVSGGPADTQYF
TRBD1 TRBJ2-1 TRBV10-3 CANADRPQDEQFF
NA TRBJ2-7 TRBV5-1 CASSPAPDINYEQYF
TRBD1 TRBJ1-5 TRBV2 CASSGDRGSNQPQHF
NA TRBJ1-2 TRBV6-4 CASSAQAGQFYGYTF
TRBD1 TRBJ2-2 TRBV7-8 CASSTRTGGNTGELFF
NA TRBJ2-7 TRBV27 CASSLYRAGGLYEQYF
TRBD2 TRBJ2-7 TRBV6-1 CASSGRREGPNRYF